The clone carrying this T cell receptor (beta chain) was counted ten times or more. Antigen: not known. Axillary draining lymph nodes of breast cancer patients supplied the node samples. This specimen comes from a study of breast tumors, draining lymph nodes, adjacent tissues. Overall study results and limits: Tumors had less TCR diversity than lymph nodes, more than nontumor tissue. That most tumor T cells come from lymph nodes remained unproven.

This CDR3 is 15 amino acids long. V was trimmed by 1 base and J by 0 bases, leaving 8 bases between them. Per the germline V gene, CDR1 is SGHVS and CDR2 is FQNEAQ. MiXCR, run by TCRdb on the multiplex PCR reads, gives a single entry per CDR3 protein. The table lists about 270,000 distinct CDR3 sequences, about 33% of them singletons. The receptor comes from a female donor with breast cancer. Some clones in this sample may be carry-over from other donors' samples. Sequencing was carried out using axillary lymph node tissue. V and J are TRBV7-8 and TRBJ2-3, with D maybe TRBD2 (5 bases). CDR3 in DNA: TGTGCCAGCAGCTTAGTGGGAGAAAGCACAGATACGCAGTATTTT. Translating it yields CASSLVGESTDTQYF.